These T cell receptor beta chains were read from a single sample in a study of shared clonotypes between healthy human individuals. The assay was immunoSEQ multiplex PCR, and TCRdb's table has in-frame clones only and misses some. The data hold around 2.3 million clones, with approximately 96% observed a single time. Material: naive CD4+ T cells sorted from blood. All receptors derive from a man aged 18 to 29 in good health. The CDR3 runs from the conserved cysteine through the conserved F or W. D genes are given only for firm matches. The size of a clone is reported for some rows only, either as once, few or many, or as a class for expanded clones.

v_call	j_call	d_call	clone_size	cdr3_nt	cdr3_aa
TRBV5-1	TRBJ2-7	TRBD1	-	TGCGCCAGCAGCCCGCGGACAGGGGGCGGCGAGCAGTACTTC	CASSPRTGGGEQYF
TRBV18	TRBJ1-2	-	once	TGTGCCAGCTCATCACGTAGTGAGACTAACTATGGCTACACCTTC	CASSSRSETNYGYTF
TRBV7-8	TRBJ1-3	-	-	TGTGCCAGCAGTTCCGCAGATGTAGGTCTCATGGCTGGAAACACCATATATTTT	CASSSADVGLMAGNTIYF
TRBV7-9	TRBJ2-5	TRBD2	-	TGTGCCAGCAGCGCCCTAGCGGGGCAAGGGACCCAGTACTTC	CASSALAGQGTQYF
TRBV2	TRBJ2-3	-	-	TGTGCCAGCCGATTACGGGAGTCGGATACGCAGTATTTT	CASRLRESDTQYF
TRBV5-3	TRBJ2-3	-	once	TGTGCCAGAAGCTTGTTCCCTAAAACCGTGCCAAACTTCACAGATACGCAGTATTTT	CARSLFPKTVPNFTDTQYF
TRBV29-1	TRBJ2-1	-	-	TGCAGCGTTGTGGGAATCTCCTACAATGAGCAGTTCTTC	CSVVGISYNEQFF
TRBV7-8	TRBJ2-7	TRBD1	once	TGTGCCAGCAAGGGAGACAGGGGGACCTACTACGAGCAGTACTTC	CASKGDRGTYYEQYF
TRBV30	TRBJ2-1	-	-	TGTGCCTGGACAAGCTACAATGAGCAGTTCTTC	CAWTSYNEQFF
TRBV7-9	TRBJ2-4	TRBD1	once	TGTGCCAGCAGCCCGGACAGGGTCGTCAAAAACATTCAGTACTTC	CASSPDRVVKNIQYF
TRBV15	TRBJ1-1	-	few	TGTGCCACCAGCAGAACCGGGGGCTACGCCGAAGCTTTCTTT	CATSRTGGYAEAFF
TRBV29-1	TRBJ2-7	-	-	TGCAGCGTTGCCGGGACGGATCTCGAGCAGTACTTC	CSVAGTDLEQYF
TRBV7-2	TRBJ1-3	-	-	TGTGCCAGCAGTTTGCGGGGTAGCGGAAACACCATATATTTT	CASSLRGSGNTIYF
TRBV5-1	TRBJ2-3	TRBD2	-	TGCGCCAGCAGCTTCCGGGGACTAGCGGACACAGATACGCAGTATTTT	CASSFRGLADTDTQYF
TRBV7-9	TRBJ2-6	TRBD1	-	TGTGCCAGCAGCTTAGCCCCACAGGGGTCGGGGGCCAACGTCCTGACTTTC	CASSLAPQGSGANVLTF
TRBV7-9	TRBJ2-3	TRBD2	-	TGTGCCAGCAGCCTCGGGTCTAGCGGGAAGAGCACAGATACGCAGTATTTT	CASSLGSSGKSTDTQYF
TRBV7-8	TRBJ1-4	-	-	TGTGCCAGCAGCCCGTACCGAACTAATGAAAAACTGTTTTTT	CASSPYRTNEKLFF
TRBV4-1	TRBJ1-1	-	-	TGCGCCAGCAGCCAAGGGGGGTGGCCGGAAGACATGAACACTGAAGCTTTCTTT	CASSQGGWPEDMNTEAFF